The 22 T cell receptor beta chains in this list originate from one sample, sequenced in a study of blood T cell repertoires in COVID-19. Clones were read by immunoSEQ multiplex PCR, and TCRdb kept only the in-frame ones, dropping some. In the table there are 52,000 or so clones, roughly 89% of which are singletons. Sequencing was done on a sample of peripheral blood. These receptors all come from a man aged 35 to 55 with COVID-19, enrolled during active disease.

The V gene is TRBV6-1, the J gene TRBJ2-7, with D tentatively TRBD2 (6 bases). The CDR3 spans 15 residues. Germline V gives CDR1 MNHNS, CDR2 SASEGT. V was shortened by 3 bases and J by 6 bases, with 18 bases between the two germline ends. The CDR3 sequence: CASSESESRGREQYF. In DNA, the CDR3 is TGTGCCAGCAGTGAGAGCGAGTCGCGGGGTCGCGAGCAGTACTTC.

The rearrangement uses TRBV4-1 and TRBJ2-7; 11 positions agree with TRBD2. Germline V gene data show CDR1 as MGHRA and CDR2 as YSYEKL. V shed 0 bases and J 2 bases; nucleotides not matched to a gene: 6. This CDR3 spans 17 amino acids. For the CDR3, the DNA is TGCGCCAGCAGCCAAGAAGTAGCGGGGGGGAGGGCCTACGAGCAGTACTTC. Translating it yields CASSQEVAGGRAYEQYF.

The gene calls are TRBV5-6 and TRBJ2-7; tentatively, D is TRBD1 (5 bases). The CDR3 covers 14 residues. The germline CDR1 and CDR2 sequences are SGHDT and YYEEEE. V was shortened by 0 bases and J by 3 bases, with 10 bases between the two germline ends. The CDR3 loop reads CASSLGQLYYEQYF. For the CDR3, the DNA is TGTGCCAGCAGCTTGGGACAGCTATACTACGAGCAGTACTTC.

This chain uses TRBV7-9 with TRBJ1-5; no reliable D call. V dropped 3 bases and J dropped 7 bases, with 10 bases sitting between them. CDR1 and CDR2 from the germline V gene are SEHNR and FQNEAQ (reference sequence). The CDR3 is 13 residues long. CDR3 nucleotides: TGTGCCAGCAGCTTGAACGGGGAGCAGCCCCAGCATTTT. Residues: CASSLNGEQPQHF.

The chain couples TRBV7-2 to TRBJ1-2; 7 bases map to TRBD1. CDR1 is SGHTA, CDR2 FQGNSA, per germline. This CDR3 comprises 14 residues. V was pared by 5 bases and J by 8 bases, with 11 bases of the junction left unmatched. The CDR3: CASSLGTGVIGYTF. The CDR3 DNA follows: TGTGCCAGCAGCCTAGGTACAGGGGTTATAGGCTACACCTTC.

The chain couples TRBV13 to TRBJ2-1, with 10 bases lining up with TRBD2. The CDR3 loop spans 17 amino acids. CDR1 and CDR2 (germline): PRHDT, FYEKMQ (reference sequence). Unmatched junction bases numbered 10, after V lost 4 bases and J lost 4 bases. The CDR3 nucleotides are TGTGCCAGCAGCTCGAGCCAGGGACTAGCGTTTTACAATGAGCAGTTCTTC. It translates to CASSSSQGLAFYNEQFF.

This clone was counted a single time. This chain uses TRBV2 with TRBJ1-3; 8 bases agree with TRBD1. Germline CDR1 SNHLY, CDR2 FYNNEI. This CDR3 contains 15 residues. V lost 6 bases, J lost 3 bases, and 7 bases stayed unmatched. DNA of the CDR3: TGTGCCAGCAGCGCTCGGACAGGGAGTGGAAACACCATATATTTT. Its translation is CASSARTGSGNTIYF. Full variable domain (rest looked up from reference TRBV2 and TRBJ1-3): EPEVTQTPSHQVTQMGQEVILRCVPISNHLYFYWYRQILGQKVEFLVSFYNNEISEKSEIFDDQFSVERPDGSNFTLKIRSTKLEDSAMYFCASSARTGSGNTIYFGEGSWLTVV.

J is TRBJ2-5 and V is TRBV3-1 (or the pseudogene TRBV3-2); 9 nucleotides line up with TRBD2. CDR3 length: 14 residues. V lost 4 bases and J lost 9; bases outside the gene matches: 9. Per the germline V gene, CDR1 is LGHDT and CDR2 is YNNKEL (reference sequence). CDR3 coding DNA: TGTGCCAGCAGCCCTCCCGGGACTAGCAGGGCCCAGTACTTC. Protein: CASSPPGTSRAQYF.

V and J are TRBV7-9 and TRBJ2-1; D is uncertain. The germline V gene has CDR1 SEHNR and CDR2 FQNEAQ (reference sequence). This CDR3 is 14 amino acids long. V was pared by 6 bases and J by 7 bases, with 16 bases between. For the CDR3, the DNA is TGTGCCAGCAGAGACTCAGTACATGAGAATGAGCAGTTCTTC. As protein: CASRDSVHENEQFF.

The CDR3 spells CASSIGLFFTDTQYF. The DNA for the CDR3 is TGTGCCAGTAGTATCGGTCTATTTTTCACAGATACGCAGTATTTT. This chain joins TRBV19 and TRBJ2-3; no clear D. The CDR3 is made up of 15 amino acids. V was pared by 3 bases and J by 2 bases, with 12 bases between. Germline V gives CDR1 LNHDA, CDR2 SQIVND (reference sequence).

V and J are TRBV5-1 and TRBJ2-7; 7 bases align to TRBD2. CDR3 length: 15 amino acids. With V trimmed by 0 bases and J by 4 bases, 7 bases remained unmatched. Germline lookup yields CDR1 SGHRS and CDR2 YFSETQ. CDR3 DNA sequence: TGCGCCAGCAGCTTGGACTCTAGCGGAAGGTACGAGCAGTACTTC. Translation gives CASSLDSSGRYEQYF.

The V call is TRBV20-1, the J call TRBJ2-5; D call uncertain. Germline CDR1 reads DFQATT; CDR2 reads SNEGSKA (reference sequence). Trimming took 8 bases from V and 4 from J, leaving 11 bases between them. CDR3 length: 11 residues. The CDR3 DNA is TGCAGTCCCAGGATTAGAGAGACCCAGTACTTC. It yields the protein CSPRIRETQYF.

This clone was detected a few times. CDR3 bases: TGTGCCAGCAGTGACTGGGGGGGCATCTCTGGAAACACCATATATTTT. It encodes CASSDWGGISGNTIYF. This chain joins TRBV6-6 and TRBJ1-3, with D maybe TRBD1 (6 bases). This CDR3 has 16 amino acids. V was shortened by 5 bases and J by 0 bases, with 14 bases between the two germline ends. The V gene's germline CDR1 is MNHNY and CDR2 SVGAGI (reference sequence).

The J gene is TRBJ2-5, the V gene TRBV28; TRBD1 agrees at 7 bases. Germline V CDR1 and CDR2: MDHEN, SYDVKM. Trimming removed 4 bases from V and 1 base from J; junction bases left unmatched: 9. The CDR3 length is 16 residues. CDR3 sequence reads: CASSSPGQSIQETQYF. The CDR3 DNA reads as TGTGCCAGCAGTTCTCCGGGACAGTCGATCCAAGAGACCCAGTACTTC. The entire variable domain, with the rest obtained from reference TRBV28 and TRBJ2-5, is as follows: DVKVTQSSRYLVKRTGEKVFLECVQDMDHENMFWYRQDPGLGLRLIYFSYDVKMKEKGDIPEGYSVSREKKERFSLILESASTNQTSMYLCASSSPGQSIQETQYFGPGTRLLVL.

This rearrangement joins TRBV11-2 to TRBJ1-2; TRBD1 aligns across 9 bases. V was pared by 3 bases and J by 6 bases, with 11 bases of the junction left unmatched. Germline V CDR1 and CDR2: SGHAT, FQNNGV. This CDR3 spans 16 amino acids. In nucleotides, the CDR3 is TGTGCCAGCAGCTTGGGACAGGGAGGGGACCGCGATGGCTACACCTTC. Protein: CASSLGQGGDRDGYTF. Full variable domain (outside the CDR3, taken from reference TRBV11-2 and TRBJ1-2): EAGVAQSPRYKIIEKRQSVAFWCNPISGHATLYWYQQILGQGPKLLIQFQNNGVVDDSQLPKDRFSAERLKGVDSTLKIQPAKLEDSAVYLCASSLGQGGDRDGYTFGSGTRLTVV.

The CDR3 loop reads CASSLGAVETQYF. DNA of the CDR3: TGTGCCAGCAGCTTAGGTGCAGTCGAGACCCAGTACTTC. The rearrangement joins TRBV13 to TRBJ2-5; D is unresolved. Germline V CDR1 and CDR2: PRHDT, FYEKMQ (reference sequence). The CDR3 length is 13 residues. V dropped 0 bases and J dropped 5 bases, with 7 bases sitting between them.

The V and J genes are TRBV7-8 and TRBJ2-5, with 7 nucleotides matching TRBD2. The CDR3 loop spans 14 amino acids. From germline, CDR1 is SGHVS and CDR2 FQNEAQ. Trimming removed 5 bases from V and 5 bases from J; junction bases left unmatched: 8. The CDR3 DNA reads as TGTGCCAGCAGCCTGGGAGGGCCGGGGGAGACCCAGTACTTC. Protein: CASSLGGPGETQYF. The full variable domain, in which reference TRBV7-8 and TRBJ2-5 provide the parts outside the CDR3, is GAGVSQSPRYKVAKRGQDVALRCDPISGHVSLFWYQQALGQGPEFLTYFQNEAQLDKSGLPSDRFFAERPEGSVSTLKIQRTQQEDSAVYLCASSLGGPGETQYFGPGTRLLVL.

V is TRBV19 and J is TRBJ2-2; 7 nucleotides align to TRBD2. The trim removed 6 bases at V and 3 bases at J, leaving 1 base unmatched. The CDR3 consists of 13 residues. The germline V gene has CDR1 LNHDA and CDR2 SQIVND (reference sequence). CDR3 nucleotides: TGTGCCAGTAGGCGGGAGTACACCGGGGAGCTGTTTTTT. Encoded protein: CASRREYTGELFF.

This clone was observed once. The J gene is TRBJ2-3, the V gene TRBV6-5; 8 nucleotides line up with TRBD1. The CDR3 runs 14 residues. V trimming: 5 bases; J trimming: 6 bases; junction bases outside the gene matches: 7. Germline V lookup: CDR1 MNHEY, CDR2 SVGAGI. The chain's CDR3 is CASSNRQGTDTQYF. The CDR3, as DNA: TGTGCCAGCAGTAATAGACAGGGGACGGATACGCAGTATTTT.

This clone has just a few counts. This sequence joins TRBV6-5 and TRBJ2-2; D uncertain. V lost 2 bases and J lost 0, with 10 bases in between. Germline assignment: CDR1 MNHEY and CDR2 SVGAGI. This CDR3 contains 16 residues. CDR3 loop: CASSYIIFSNTGELFF. The CDR3 DNA follows: TGTGCCAGCAGTTACATAATATTCTCGAACACCGGGGAGCTGTTTTTT.

This chain links TRBV13 with TRBJ2-5, with TRBD2 matching 13 bases. There are 16 residues in the CDR3. After removal of 4 bases from V and 5 bases from J, the junction contained 7 bases not matched to a gene. The germline gives CDR1 PRHDT, CDR2 FYEKMQ (reference sequence). CDR3 residues: CASSSRTSGSGETQYF. The CDR3 DNA reads as TGTGCCAGCAGCTCCCGGACTAGCGGGAGCGGGGAGACCCAGTACTTC.

The chain combines TRBV18 with TRBJ1-2; D unclear. The CDR3 loop spans 13 amino acids. Between the trimmed V and J ends, which lost 6 bases and 0 bases, there was a span of 8 bases. Germline CDR1 reads KGHSH; CDR2 reads LQKENI. The CDR3 here is CASSTDANYGYTF. CDR3 sequence (DNA): TGTGCCAGCTCCACTGATGCTAACTATGGCTACACCTTC.